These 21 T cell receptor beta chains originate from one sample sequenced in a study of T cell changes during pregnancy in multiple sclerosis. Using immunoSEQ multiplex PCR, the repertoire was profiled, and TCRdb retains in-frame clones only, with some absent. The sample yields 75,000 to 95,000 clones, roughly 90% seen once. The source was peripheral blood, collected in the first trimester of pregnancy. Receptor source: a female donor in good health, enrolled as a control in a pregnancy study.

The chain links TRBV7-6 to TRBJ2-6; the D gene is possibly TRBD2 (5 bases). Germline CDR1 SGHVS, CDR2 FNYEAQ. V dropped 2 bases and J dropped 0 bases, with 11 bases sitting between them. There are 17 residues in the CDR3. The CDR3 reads CASSLQADYSGANVLTF. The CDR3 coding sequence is TGTGCCAGCAGCTTACAAGCCGACTACTCTGGGGCCAACGTCCTGACTTTC.

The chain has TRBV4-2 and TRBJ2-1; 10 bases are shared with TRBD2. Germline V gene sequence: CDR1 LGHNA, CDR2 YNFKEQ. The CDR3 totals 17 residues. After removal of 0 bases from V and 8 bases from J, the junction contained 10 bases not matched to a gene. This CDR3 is CASSQEYQRGGTYEQFF. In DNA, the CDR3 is TGTGCCAGCAGCCAAGAATATCAGCGGGGGGGGACCTATGAGCAGTTCTTC.

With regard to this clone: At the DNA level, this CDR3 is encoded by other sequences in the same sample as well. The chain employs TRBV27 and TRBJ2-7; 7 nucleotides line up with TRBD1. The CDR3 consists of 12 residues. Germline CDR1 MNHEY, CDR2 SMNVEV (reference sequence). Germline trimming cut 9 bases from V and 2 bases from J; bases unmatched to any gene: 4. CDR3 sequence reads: CASRDRTYEQYF. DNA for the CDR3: TGTGCCAGTCGGGACAGAACCTACGAGCAGTACTTC.

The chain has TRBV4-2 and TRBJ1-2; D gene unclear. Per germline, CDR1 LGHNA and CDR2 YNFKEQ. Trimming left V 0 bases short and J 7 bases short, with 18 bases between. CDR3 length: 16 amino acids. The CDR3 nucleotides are TGTGCCAGCAGCCAAGAGGGCGGGGATAGTGTCGCTGGCTACACCTTC. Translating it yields CASSQEGGDSVAGYTF.

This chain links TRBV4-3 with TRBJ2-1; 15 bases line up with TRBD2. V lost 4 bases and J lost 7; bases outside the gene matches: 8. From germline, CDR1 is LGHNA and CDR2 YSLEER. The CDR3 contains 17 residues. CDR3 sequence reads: CASSRRTSGRVRNEQFF. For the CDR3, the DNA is TGCGCCAGCAGCCGACGGACTAGCGGGAGGGTTAGGAATGAGCAGTTCTTC.

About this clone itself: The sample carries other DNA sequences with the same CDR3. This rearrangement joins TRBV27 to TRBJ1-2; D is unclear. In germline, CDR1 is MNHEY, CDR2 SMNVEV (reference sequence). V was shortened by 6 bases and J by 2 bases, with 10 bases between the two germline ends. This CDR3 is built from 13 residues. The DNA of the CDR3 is TGTGCCAGCAGGCTGGGAGCCAACTATGGCTACACCTTC. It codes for CASRLGANYGYTF.

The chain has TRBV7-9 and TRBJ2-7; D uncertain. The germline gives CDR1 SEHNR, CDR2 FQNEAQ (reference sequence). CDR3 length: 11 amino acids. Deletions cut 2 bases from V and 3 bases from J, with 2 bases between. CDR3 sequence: CASSLRYEQYF. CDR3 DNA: TGTGCCAGCAGCTTACGCTACGAGCAGTACTTC.

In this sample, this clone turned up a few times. CDR3 region: CASNRDLNTEAFF. CDR3 sequence (DNA): TGTGCCTCGAACCGGGATTTGAACACTGAAGCTTTCTTT. V is TRBV2 and J is TRBJ1-1, with D unclear. This CDR3 region has 13 residues. Trimming pared 11 bases from V and 0 bases from J, leaving 13 bases between. Germline CDR1 SNHLY, CDR2 FYNNEI.

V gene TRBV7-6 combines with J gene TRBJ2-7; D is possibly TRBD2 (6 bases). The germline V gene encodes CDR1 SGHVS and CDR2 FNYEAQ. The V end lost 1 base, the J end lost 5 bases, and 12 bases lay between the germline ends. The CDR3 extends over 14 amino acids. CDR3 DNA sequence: TGTGCCAGCAGCTTAGAAACGGGGGTTCACGAGCAGTACTTC. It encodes CASSLETGVHEQYF. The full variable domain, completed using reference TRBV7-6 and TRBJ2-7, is GAGVSQSPRYKVTKRGQDVALRCDPISGHVSLYWYRQALGQGPEFLTYFNYEAQQDKSGLPNDRFSAERPEGSISTLTIQRTEQRDSAMYRCASSLETGVHEQYFGPGTRLTVT.

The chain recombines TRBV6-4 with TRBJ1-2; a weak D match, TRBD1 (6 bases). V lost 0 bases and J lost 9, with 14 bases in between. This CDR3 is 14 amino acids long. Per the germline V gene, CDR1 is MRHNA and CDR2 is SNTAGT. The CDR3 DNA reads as TGTGCCAGCAGTGACTCGGGGCAGGGGAGACGCTACACCTTC. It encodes CASSDSGQGRRYTF.

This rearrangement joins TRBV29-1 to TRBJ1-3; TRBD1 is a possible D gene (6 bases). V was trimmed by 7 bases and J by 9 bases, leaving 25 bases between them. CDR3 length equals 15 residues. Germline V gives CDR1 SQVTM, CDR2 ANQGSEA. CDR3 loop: CSARASGGKGGTIYF. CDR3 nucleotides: TGCAGCGCCCGGGCCTCGGGGGGCAAGGGGGGCACCATATATTTT. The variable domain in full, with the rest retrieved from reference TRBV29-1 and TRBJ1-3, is SAVISQKPSRDICQRGTSLTIQCQVDSQVTMMFWYRQQPGQSLTLIATANQGSEATYESGFVIDKFPISRPNLTFSTLTVSNMSPEDSSIYLCSARASGGKGGTIYFGEGSWLTVV.

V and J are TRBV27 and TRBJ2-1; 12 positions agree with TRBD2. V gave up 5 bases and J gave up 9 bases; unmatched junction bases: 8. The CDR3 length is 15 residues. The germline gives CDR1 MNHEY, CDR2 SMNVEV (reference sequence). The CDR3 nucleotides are TGTGCCAGCAGTCAGACTAGCGGGGGAGTGGGTGAGCAGTTCTTC. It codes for CASSQTSGGVGEQFF.

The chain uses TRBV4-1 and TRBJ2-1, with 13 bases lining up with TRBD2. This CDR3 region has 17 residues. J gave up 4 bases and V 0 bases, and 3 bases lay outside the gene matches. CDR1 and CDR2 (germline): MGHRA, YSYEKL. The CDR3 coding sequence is TGCGCCAGCAGCCAAGATGGGGGACTAGCGGGGTACAATGAGCAGTTCTTC. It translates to CASSQDGGLAGYNEQFF.

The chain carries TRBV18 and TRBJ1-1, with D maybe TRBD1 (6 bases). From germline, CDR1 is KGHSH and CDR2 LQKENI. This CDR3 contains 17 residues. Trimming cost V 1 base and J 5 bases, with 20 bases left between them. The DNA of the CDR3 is TGTGCCAGCTCACCACGCTCAAATCCAGGGGTGGGGACTGAAGCTTTCTTT. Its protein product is CASSPRSNPGVGTEAFF.

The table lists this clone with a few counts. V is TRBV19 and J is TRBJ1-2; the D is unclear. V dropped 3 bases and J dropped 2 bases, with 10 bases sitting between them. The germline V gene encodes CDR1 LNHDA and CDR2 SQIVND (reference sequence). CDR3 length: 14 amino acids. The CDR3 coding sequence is TGTGCCAGTAGTATCCAGGTCCGAAACTATGGCTACACCTTC. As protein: CASSIQVRNYGYTF.

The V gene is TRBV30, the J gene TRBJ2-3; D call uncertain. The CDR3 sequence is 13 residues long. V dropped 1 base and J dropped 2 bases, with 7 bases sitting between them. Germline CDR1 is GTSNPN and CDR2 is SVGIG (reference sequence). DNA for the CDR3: TGTGCCTGGAGTGGAGCTAACACAGATACGCAGTATTTT. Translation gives CAWSGANTDTQYF.

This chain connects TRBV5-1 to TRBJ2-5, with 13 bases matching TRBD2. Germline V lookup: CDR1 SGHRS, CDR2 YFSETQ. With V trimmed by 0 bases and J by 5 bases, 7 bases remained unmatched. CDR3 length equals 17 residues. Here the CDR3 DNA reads TGCGCCAGCAGCTTGGGGGGACTAGCGGGAACAGCGGAGACCCAGTACTTC. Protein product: CASSLGGLAGTAETQYF.

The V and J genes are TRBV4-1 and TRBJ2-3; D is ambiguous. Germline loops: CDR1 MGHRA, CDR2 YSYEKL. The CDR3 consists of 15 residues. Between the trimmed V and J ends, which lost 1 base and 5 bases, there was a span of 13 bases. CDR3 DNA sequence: TGCGCCAGCAGCCAAGTAGACTTCTTGGGAGATACGCAGTATTTT. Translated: CASSQVDFLGDTQYF.

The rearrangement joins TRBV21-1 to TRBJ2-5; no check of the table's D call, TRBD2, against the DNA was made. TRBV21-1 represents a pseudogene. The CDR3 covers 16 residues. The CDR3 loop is CASSNPESSCQETQYF. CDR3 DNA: TGTGCCAGCAGCAATCCGGAGTCTTCCTGCCAAGAGACCCAGTACTTC.

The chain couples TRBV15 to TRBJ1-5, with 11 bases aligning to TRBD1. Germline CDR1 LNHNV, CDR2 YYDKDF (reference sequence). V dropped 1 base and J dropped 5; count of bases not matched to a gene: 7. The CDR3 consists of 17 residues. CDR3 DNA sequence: TGTGCCACCAGCAGAGCTTGGACAGGGGGCGACCATCAGCCCCAGCATTTT. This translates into CATSRAWTGGDHQPQHF.

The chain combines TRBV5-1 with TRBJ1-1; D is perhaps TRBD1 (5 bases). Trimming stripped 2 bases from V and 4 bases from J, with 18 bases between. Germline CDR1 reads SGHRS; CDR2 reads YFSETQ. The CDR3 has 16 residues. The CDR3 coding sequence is TGCGCCAGCAGCTTTTCCGGCAGGGAAGTGGGCACTGAAGCTTTCTTT. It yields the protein CASSFSGREVGTEAFF.